This T cell receptor (beta chain) is drawn from a study of blood T cell repertoires in COVID-19. Across the study: The samples span acute and convalescent COVID-19 from the United States, Italy and Spain. Sample material is recorded as cDNA or gDNA derived from T cells, B-cell-depleted T cells, or PBMCs.

Seattle enrolled patients during active infection and tracked them longitudinally. V lost 3 bases, J lost 5 bases, and 10 bases stayed unmatched. This CDR3 has 15 residues. CDR1 and CDR2 from the germline V gene are SGHTS and YDEGEE. How the authors handled the data: Estimated nucleated cell counts came from reference gene primer amplification. This table comes from immunoSEQ multiplex PCR, and its TCRdb copy is limited to in-frame clones, with some not included. V and J calls and clone size are copied from that table; D and trimming were computed from the DNA. Of about 180,000 clones listed, roughly 84% are singletons.

The rearrangement joins TRBV5-8 to TRBJ2-5, with 7 bases that match TRBD1. Sequencing was done on a sample of peripheral blood. This receptor was identified in a woman aged 45-65 years with COVID-19, enrolled during active disease. The CDR3: CASSSTNTGAETQYF. CDR3 nucleotide sequence: TGTGCCAGCAGCTCAACCAACACAGGGGCCGAGACCCAGTACTTC.